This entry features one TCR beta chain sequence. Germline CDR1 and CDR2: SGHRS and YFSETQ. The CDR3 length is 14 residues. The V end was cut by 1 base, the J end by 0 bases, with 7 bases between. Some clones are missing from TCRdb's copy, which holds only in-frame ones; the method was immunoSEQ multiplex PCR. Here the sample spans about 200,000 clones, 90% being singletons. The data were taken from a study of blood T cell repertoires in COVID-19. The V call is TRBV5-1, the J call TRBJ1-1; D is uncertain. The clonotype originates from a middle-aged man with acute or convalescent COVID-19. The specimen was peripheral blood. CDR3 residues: CASSLLYMNTEAFF. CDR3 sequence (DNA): TGCGCCAGCAGCTTGCTTTATATGAACACTGAAGCTTTCTTT.